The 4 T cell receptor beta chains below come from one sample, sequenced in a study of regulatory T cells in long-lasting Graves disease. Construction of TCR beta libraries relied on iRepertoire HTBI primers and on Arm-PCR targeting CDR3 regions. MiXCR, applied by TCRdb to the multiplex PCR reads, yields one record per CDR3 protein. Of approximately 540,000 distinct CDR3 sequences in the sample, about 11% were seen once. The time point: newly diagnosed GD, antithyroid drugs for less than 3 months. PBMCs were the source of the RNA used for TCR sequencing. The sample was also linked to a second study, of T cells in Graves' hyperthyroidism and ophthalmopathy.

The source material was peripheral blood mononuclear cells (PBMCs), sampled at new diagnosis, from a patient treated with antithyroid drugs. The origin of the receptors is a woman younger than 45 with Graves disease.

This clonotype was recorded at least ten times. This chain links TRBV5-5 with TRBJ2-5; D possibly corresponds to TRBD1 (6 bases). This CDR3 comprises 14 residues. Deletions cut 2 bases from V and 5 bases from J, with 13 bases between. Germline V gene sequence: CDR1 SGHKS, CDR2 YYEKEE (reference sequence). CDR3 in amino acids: CASSFEQGWETQYF. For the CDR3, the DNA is TGTGCCAGCAGCTTTGAACAGGGTTGGGAGACCCAGTACTTC.

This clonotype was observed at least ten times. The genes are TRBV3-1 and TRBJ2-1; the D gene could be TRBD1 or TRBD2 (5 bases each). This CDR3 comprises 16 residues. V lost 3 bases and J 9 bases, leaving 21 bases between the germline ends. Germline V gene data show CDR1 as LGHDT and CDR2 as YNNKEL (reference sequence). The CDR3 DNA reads TGTGCCAGCAGCCAGGTCCGGGACCACCTTTCCGCTGAGCAGTTCTTC. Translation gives CASSQVRDHLSAEQFF.

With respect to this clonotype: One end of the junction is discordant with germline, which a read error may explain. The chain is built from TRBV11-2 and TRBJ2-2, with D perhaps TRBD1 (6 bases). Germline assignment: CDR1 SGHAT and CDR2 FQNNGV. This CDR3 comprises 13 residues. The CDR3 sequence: CACSRTGSGELFF. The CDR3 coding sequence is TGTGCCTGCAGTCGAACAGGGTCCGGGGAGCTGTTTTTT. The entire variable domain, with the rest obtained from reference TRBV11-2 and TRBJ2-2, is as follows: EAGVAQSPRYKIIEKRQSVAFWCNPISGHATLYWYQQILGQGPKLLIQFQNNGVVDDSQLPKDRFSAERLKGVDSTLKIQPAKLEDSAVYLCACSRTGSGELFFGEGSRLTVL.

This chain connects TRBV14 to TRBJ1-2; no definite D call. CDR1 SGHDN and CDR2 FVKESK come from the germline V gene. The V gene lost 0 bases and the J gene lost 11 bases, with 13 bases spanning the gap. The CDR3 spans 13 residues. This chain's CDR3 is CASSQDGPQPYTF. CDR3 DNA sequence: TGTGCCAGCAGCCAAGATGGCCCTCAGCCGTACACCTTC. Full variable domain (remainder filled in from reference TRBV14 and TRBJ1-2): EAGVTQFPSHSVIEKGQTVTLRCDPISGHDNLYWYRRVMGKEIKFLLHFVKESKQDESGMPNNRFLAERTGGTYSTLKVQPAELEDSGVYFCASSQDGPQPYTFGSGTRLTVV.